This T cell receptor (beta chain) appears in the sequencing data of a study of blood T cell repertoires in COVID-19. There are 14 residues in the CDR3. Germline V gene lookup returns CDR1 LNHDA and CDR2 SQIVND (reference sequence). The junction had 5 bases not matched to a gene; V was cut back by 5 bases and J by 7 bases. Generated by immunoSEQ multiplex PCR, the TCRdb table keeps only in-frame clones and is missing some. The repertoire has 150,000 to 200,000 clones, about 91% of them found once; the top ten carry around 2%. Source material: PBMCs or T cells enriched from blood (not recorded which). The clonotype originates from a woman aged 40 to 49 with acute COVID-19. The rearrangement joins TRBV19 to TRBJ1-2; TRBD1 matches 12 bases. DNA for the CDR3: TGTGCCAGTAGTGCTGGGACAGGGGGCTTTGGCTACACCTTC. This gives the protein CASSAGTGGFGYTF.